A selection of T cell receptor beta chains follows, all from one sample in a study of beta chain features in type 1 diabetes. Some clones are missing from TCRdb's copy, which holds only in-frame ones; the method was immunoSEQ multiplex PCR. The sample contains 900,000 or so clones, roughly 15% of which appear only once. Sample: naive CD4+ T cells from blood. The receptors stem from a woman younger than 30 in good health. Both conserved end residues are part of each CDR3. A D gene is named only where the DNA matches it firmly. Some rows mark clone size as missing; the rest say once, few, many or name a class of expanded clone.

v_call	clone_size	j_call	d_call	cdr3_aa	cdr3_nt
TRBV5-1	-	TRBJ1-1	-	CASSFGQQNTEAFF	TGCGCCAGCAGCTTCGGACAGCAGAACACTGAAGCTTTCTTT
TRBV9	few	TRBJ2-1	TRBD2	CASSVFATSGWINEQFF	TGTGCCAGCAGCGTATTCGCGACTAGCGGGTGGATAAATGAGCAGTTCTTC
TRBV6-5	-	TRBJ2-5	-	CASSPGYQETQYF	TGTGCCAGCAGTCCTGGCTACCAAGAGACCCAGTACTTC
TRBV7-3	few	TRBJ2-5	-	CASSLAPQETQYF	TGTGCCAGCAGCTTGGCCCCCCAAGAGACCCAGTACTTC
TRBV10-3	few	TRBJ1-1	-	CAINQEGGRRTEAFF	TGTGCCATCAACCAGGAGGGTGGGCGTCGGACTGAAGCTTTCTTT
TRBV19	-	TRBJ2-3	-	CASSMLGSRTDTQYF	TGTGCCAGTAGTATGTTGGGGAGCCGCACAGATACGCAGTATTTT
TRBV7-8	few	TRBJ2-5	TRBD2	CASSPRRLARIQETQYF	TGTGCCAGCAGCCCGCGAAGACTAGCGCGAATCCAAGAGACCCAGTACTTC
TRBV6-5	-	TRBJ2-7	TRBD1	CASSYSGGQGYEQYF	TGTGCCAGCAGTTACTCCGGGGGACAGGGATACGAGCAGTACTTC
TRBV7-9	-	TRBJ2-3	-	CASSPDATAYF	TGTGCCAGCAGCCCAGATGCGACGGCGTATTTT
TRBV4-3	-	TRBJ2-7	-	CASSQDGSAGSSYEQYF	TGCGCCAGCAGCCAAGACGGTTCTGCGGGGAGCTCCTACGAGCAGTACTTC
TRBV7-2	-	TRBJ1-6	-	CASSLRDTTSYNSPLHF	TGTGCCAGCAGCTTGAGGGACACTACCTCCTATAATTCACCCCTCCACTTT
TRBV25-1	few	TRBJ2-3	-	CASSEMTGSTDTQYF	TGTGCCAGCAGTGAAATGACAGGTTCGACAGATACGCAGTATTTT
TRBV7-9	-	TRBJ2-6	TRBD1	CASSIQGSYSGANVLTF	TGTGCCAGCAGCATACAGGGGTCCTATTCTGGGGCCAACGTCCTGACTTTC
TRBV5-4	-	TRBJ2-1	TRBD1	CASSLGPGQEQFF	TGTGCCAGCAGCTTGGGACCGGGACAGGAGCAGTTCTTC
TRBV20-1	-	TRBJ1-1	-	CSAAFRSEAFF	TGCAGTGCGGCATTTAGGTCTGAAGCTTTCTTT
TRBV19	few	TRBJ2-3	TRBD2	CASKRLADTDTQYF	TGTGCCAGTAAAAGACTAGCGGACACAGATACGCAGTATTTT
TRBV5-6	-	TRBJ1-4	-	CASSLSRTEKLFF	TGTGCCAGCAGCTTGAGCAGGACTGAAAAACTGTTTTTT
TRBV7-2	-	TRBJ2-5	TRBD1	CASSAGTGQETQYF	TGTGCCAGCAGCGCGGGGACAGGACAAGAGACCCAGTACTTC
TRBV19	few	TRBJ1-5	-	CASSMGAARGNQPQHF	TGTGCCAGTAGTATGGGAGCGGCGAGGGGGAATCAGCCCCAGCATTTT
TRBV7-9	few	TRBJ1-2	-	CASSIESGRRGYTF	TGTGCCAGCAGCATTGAATCAGGGCGACGAGGCTACACCTTC
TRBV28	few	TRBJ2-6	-	CASSPSYSGANVLTF	TGTGCCAGCAGTCCCTCGTACTCTGGGGCCAACGTCCTGACTTTC
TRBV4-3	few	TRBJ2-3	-	CASSQGAGWADTQYF	TGCGCCAGCAGCCAAGGGGCGGGATGGGCAGATACGCAGTATTTT
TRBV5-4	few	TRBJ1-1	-	CASSLALRGHDTEAFF	TGTGCCAGCAGCTTGGCCCTGCGGGGGCATGACACTGAAGCTTTCTTT
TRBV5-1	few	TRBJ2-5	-	CASSLAASETQYF	TGCGCCAGCAGCTTGGCGGCGTCGGAGACCCAGTACTTC
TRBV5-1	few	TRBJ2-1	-	CASSLVLAASYNEQFF	TGCGCCAGCAGCTTGGTGTTGGCGGCTTCCTACAATGAGCAGTTCTTC
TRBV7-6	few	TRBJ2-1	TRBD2	CASSRLAGDGYNEQFF	TGTGCCAGCAGTCGACTAGCGGGAGATGGCTACAATGAGCAGTTCTTC
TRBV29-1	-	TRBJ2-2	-	CSIEGLNTGELFF	TGCAGCATTGAGGGACTGAACACCGGGGAGCTGTTTTTT
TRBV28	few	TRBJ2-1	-	CASRGRNEQFF	TGTGCCAGCAGGGGGAGGAATGAGCAGTTCTTC
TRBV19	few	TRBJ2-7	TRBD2	CASSNTGGSYEQYF	TGTGCCAGTAGTAATACGGGAGGTTCCTACGAGCAGTACTTC
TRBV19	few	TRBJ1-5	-	CASSMDRYQPQHF	TGTGCCAGTAGTATGGACAGATATCAGCCCCAGCATTTT
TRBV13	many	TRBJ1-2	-	CASSATGTNYGYTF	TGTGCCAGCAGCGCCACCGGGACCAACTATGGCTACACCTTC
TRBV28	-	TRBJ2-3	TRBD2	CASSQNSGSWLDTQYF	TGTGCCAGCAGCCAAAATAGCGGGAGTTGGTTGGATACGCAGTATTTT
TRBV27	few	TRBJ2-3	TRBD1	CASSLSRTGRGDTQYF	TGTGCCAGCAGTTTATCGAGGACAGGGAGAGGAGATACGCAGTATTTT
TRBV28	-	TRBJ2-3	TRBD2	CASGTSGSPDTQYF	TGTGCCAGCGGCACTAGCGGGAGCCCAGATACGCAGTATTTT
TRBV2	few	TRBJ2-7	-	CASSEAGLYEQYF	TGTGCCAGCAGTGAGGCAGGACTCTACGAGCAGTACTTC
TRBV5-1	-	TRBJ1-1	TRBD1	CASSPLQGANTEAFF	TGCGCCAGCAGCCCCCTACAGGGGGCAAACACTGAAGCTTTCTTT
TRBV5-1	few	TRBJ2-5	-	CASSLASWTEDQETQYF	TGCGCCAGCAGCTTGGCCTCGTGGACAGAAGATCAAGAGACCCAGTACTTC
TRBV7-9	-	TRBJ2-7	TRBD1	CASSRYQDRTYEQYF	TGTGCCAGCAGCCGATACCAGGACAGGACCTACGAGCAGTACTTC
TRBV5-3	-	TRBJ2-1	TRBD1	CARSLGGTGPDNEQFF	TGTGCCAGAAGCTTGGGAGGGACAGGACCCGACAATGAGCAGTTCTTC
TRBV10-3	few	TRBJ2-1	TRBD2	CAISESLAGLREQFF	TGTGCCATCAGTGAGTCACTAGCGGGTCTTCGCGAGCAGTTCTTC
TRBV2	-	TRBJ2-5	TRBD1	CASSPSRTGKETQYF	TGTGCCAGCAGTCCTTCCCGGACAGGGAAGGAGACCCAGTACTTC
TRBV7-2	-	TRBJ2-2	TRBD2	CASSATSGSLTGELFF	TGTGCCAGCAGCGCCACTAGCGGGAGTCTCACCGGGGAGCTGTTTTTT
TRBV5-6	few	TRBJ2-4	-	CASSLAPVLAKNIQYF	TGTGCCAGCAGCTTGGCCCCAGTACTAGCCAAAAACATTCAGTACTTC
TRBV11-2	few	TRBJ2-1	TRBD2	CASSLPGGPMGNEQFF	TGTGCCAGCAGCTTACCGGGAGGGCCGATGGGGAATGAGCAGTTCTTC
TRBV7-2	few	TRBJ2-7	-	CASSLAASRGTYEQYF	TGTGCCAGCAGCTTAGCGGCGAGTCGCGGGACCTACGAGCAGTACTTC
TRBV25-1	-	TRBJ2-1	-	CASSEYTGEQFF	TGTGCCAGCAGTGAATATACGGGGGAACAGTTCTTC
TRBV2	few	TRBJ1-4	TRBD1	CASRTPQTGGIGFREKLFF	TGTGCCAGCAGAACGCCACAGACAGGGGGCATAGGATTCAGAGAAAAACTGTTTTTT
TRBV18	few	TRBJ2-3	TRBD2	CASSDERGVEAQYF	TGTGCCAGCTCAGACGAGCGGGGTGTAGAAGCGCAGTATTTT
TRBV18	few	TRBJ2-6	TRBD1	CASSPRTGTGLRSGANVLTF	TGTGCCAGCTCACCCCGGACAGGTACCGGTCTTAGATCTGGGGCCAACGTCCTGACTTTC
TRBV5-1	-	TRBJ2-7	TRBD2	CASSLLASGTRGVYEQYF	TGCGCCAGCAGCCTACTGGCATCCGGGACTAGGGGGGTCTACGAGCAGTACTTC
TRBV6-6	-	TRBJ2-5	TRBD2	CASSSGLGEETQYF	TGTGCCAGCAGTTCGGGACTAGGGGAGGAGACCCAGTACTTC
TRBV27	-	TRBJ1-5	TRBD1	CASSSSLQGENLFQPQHF	TGTGCCAGCAGTTCGTCTCTCCAGGGGGAGAATCTGTTTCAGCCCCAGCATTTT
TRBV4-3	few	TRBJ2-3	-	CASSLQRGPWGTDTQYF	TGCGCCAGCAGCCTCCAGAGGGGACCGTGGGGCACAGATACGCAGTATTTT
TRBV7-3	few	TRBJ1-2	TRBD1	CASSPRTGDSGGYTF	TGTGCCAGCAGCCCCCGGACAGGCGACAGCGGTGGCTACACCTTC
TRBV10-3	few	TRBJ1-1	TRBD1	CAIRGGQGSNTEAFF	TGTGCCATCAGGGGAGGACAGGGAAGTAACACTGAAGCTTTCTTT
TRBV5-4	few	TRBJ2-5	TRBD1	CASTLETGGGPTQYF	TGTGCCAGCACTTTGGAGACAGGGGGCGGGCCAACCCAGTACTTC
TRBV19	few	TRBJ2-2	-	CASTPKPEANTGELFF	TGTGCCAGTACCCCAAAGCCGGAGGCGAACACCGGGGAGCTGTTTTTT
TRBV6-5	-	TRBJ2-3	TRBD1	CASSPRDRGTDTQYF	TGTGCCAGCAGTCCCCGGGACAGGGGGACAGATACGCAGTATTTT